What follows are 30 T cell receptor beta chains derived from one specimen sequenced in a study of shared clonotypes between healthy human individuals. The table came from immunoSEQ multiplex PCR; TCRdb's copy has only in-frame clones and leaves some out. Here the sample spans over a million clones, 75% being singletons. The sequenced sample consisted of memory CD4+ T cells sorted from blood. The sample's subset: CD45RA-negative fraction. The receptors here all came from a man between 18 and 35 years old in good health.

The chain combines TRBV7-9 with TRBJ2-1, with D possibly TRBD2 on 5 matching bases. CDR1 is SEHNR and CDR2 is FQNEAQ in the germline V gene (reference sequence). The CDR3 is made up of 14 amino acids. Trimming stripped 4 bases from V and 4 bases from J, with 11 bases between. CDR3 coding DNA: TGTGCCAGCAGCTGGGGAGCAGGTTACAATGAGCAGTTCTTC. This codes for CASSWGAGYNEQFF.

The chain employs TRBV5-1 and TRBJ2-7; 7 bases fit TRBD1. Germline CDR1 SGHRS, CDR2 YFSETQ. The CDR3 loop spans 14 amino acids. V was clipped by 5 bases and J by 4 bases; unmatched bases: 9. This CDR3 reads CASSASGGVYEQYF. In DNA form, the CDR3 reads TGCGCCAGCAGTGCCTCAGGGGGAGTTTACGAGCAGTACTTC.

This clone was seen just once. The V gene is TRBV7-2, the J gene TRBJ2-7; 7 bases fit TRBD1. V lost 2 bases, J lost 2 bases, and 6 bases stayed unmatched. From germline, CDR1 is SGHTA and CDR2 FQGNSA. The CDR3 is made up of 15 amino acids. Here the CDR3 reads CASSLTTGSPYEQYF. CDR3 nucleotide sequence: TGTGCCAGCAGCTTAACGACAGGGTCTCCCTACGAGCAGTACTTC.

V is TRBV4-1 and J is TRBJ1-5; a weak D match, TRBD1 (5 bases). CDR1 and CDR2 (germline): MGHRA, YSYEKL. This CDR3 is built from 15 residues. Trimming left V 3 bases short and J 6 bases short, with 15 bases between. CDR3 in amino acids: CASSQIQGFGQPQHF. CDR3 DNA: TGCGCCAGCAGCCAGATCCAGGGCTTCGGTCAGCCCCAGCATTTT.

This clone was picked up a small number of times. Other DNA variants within this sample encode the same CDR3. The chain joins TRBV5-6 to TRBJ1-1; possibly TRBD1 for D (6 bases). Germline CDR1 reads SGHDT; CDR2 reads YYEEEE. The CDR3 totals 13 residues. The V end was cut by 2 bases, the J end by 4 bases, with 9 bases between. The CDR3 is CASSLGGPTEAFF. The CDR3 DNA follows: TGTGCCAGCAGCTTAGGGGGGCCCACTGAAGCTTTCTTT.

Only one count was recorded for this clone. This rearrangement joins TRBV18 to TRBJ2-7; D gene uncertain. The CDR3 has 16 amino acids. Germline values: CDR1 KGHSH, CDR2 LQKENI. The V and J ends lost 0 bases and 7 bases respectively, with 19 bases between them. The CDR3 region has the DNA TGTGCCAGCTCACCACCTTCCGGGTCCCCAATGGGGGAGCAGTACTTC. Its protein product is CASSPPSGSPMGEQYF.

This clone was detected a few times. Other DNA variants within this sample encode the same CDR3. This chain uses TRBV19 with TRBJ2-2; D possibly corresponds to TRBD1 (5 bases). Between the trimmed V and J ends, which lost 4 bases and 3 bases, there was a span of 9 bases. The CDR3 is made up of 14 amino acids. Germline V CDR1 and CDR2: LNHDA, SQIVND (reference sequence). CDR3 sequence reads: CASSTQGYTGELFF. DNA for the CDR3: TGTGCCAGTAGTACCCAGGGTTACACCGGGGAGCTGTTTTTT.

For the CDR3, the DNA is TGTGCCAGCTCACCAGCGCAGGGGCGGGCAGATACGCAGTATTTT. As protein: CASSPAQGRADTQYF. V usage is TRBV18 and J usage is TRBJ2-3, with D tentatively TRBD1 (6 bases). Germline V gene lookup returns CDR1 KGHSH and CDR2 LQKENI. V was pared by 2 bases and J by 4 bases, with 13 bases between. This CDR3 comprises 15 residues.

V gene TRBV5-4 combines with J gene TRBJ1-4, with D possibly TRBD1 on 5 matching bases. The CDR3 runs to 16 residues. The germline CDR1 and CDR2 sequences are SGHNT and YYREEE (reference sequence). Trimming pared 3 bases from V and 5 bases from J, leaving 17 bases between. The CDR3 nucleotides read TGTGCCAGCAGCTCCCAGGGCGGGCTGATAAATGAAAAACTGTTTTTT. It translates to CASSSQGGLINEKLFF.

This clone was observed a single time. The chain has TRBV10-3 and TRBJ2-1; weak D call: TRBD2 (5 bases). Germline V gene data show CDR1 as ENHRY and CDR2 as SYGVKD. This CDR3 has 14 residues. V was shortened by 6 bases and J by 6 bases, with 15 bases between the two germline ends. This CDR3 is CAISGETPGNEQFF. The CDR3 nucleotides read TGTGCCATCAGCGGGGAAACCCCCGGCAATGAGCAGTTCTTC.

This clone was found once. The chain links TRBV6-5 to TRBJ1-3, with 8 bases aligning to TRBD1. The germline V gene encodes CDR1 MNHEY and CDR2 SVGAGI. This CDR3 contains 14 residues. Trimming took 6 bases from V and 8 from J; bases not matched to a gene: 9. The CDR3 coding sequence is TGTGCCAGCAGAAGACCGACAGGGGAGTACACCATATATTTT. Encoded protein: CASRRPTGEYTIYF.

CDR3 sequence (DNA): TGTGCCAGCAGCGAGCAGGGGAACACTGAAGCTTTCTTT. It codes for CASSEQGNTEAFF. The chain combines TRBV7-2 with TRBJ1-1; a weak D match, TRBD1 (5 bases). CDR1 is SGHTA, CDR2 FQGNSA, per germline. This CDR3 spans 13 amino acids. The V end lost 5 bases, the J end lost 1 base, and 8 bases lay between the germline ends.

V usage is TRBV29-1 and J usage is TRBJ1-2; a weak D match, TRBD1 (5 bases). Germline CDR1 reads SQVTM; CDR2 reads ANQGSEA. CDR3 size: 13 residues. V was pared by 0 bases and J by 4 bases, with 9 bases between. The CDR3 DNA sequence: TGCAGCGTTGAAGACAGGGATGGCTATGGCTACACCTTC. It yields the protein CSVEDRDGYGYTF. Full variable domain (rest looked up from reference TRBV29-1 and TRBJ1-2): SAVISQKPSRDICQRGTSLTIQCQVDSQVTMMFWYRQQPGQSLTLIATANQGSEATYESGFVIDKFPISRPNLTFSTLTVSNMSPEDSSIYLCSVEDRDGYGYTFGSGTRLTVV.

Comment on this clone: Other DNA sequences in the same sample also yield this CDR3. The chain carries TRBV5-1 and TRBJ1-1, with D perhaps matching TRBD1 (6 bases). Germline lookup yields CDR1 SGHRS and CDR2 YFSETQ. Trimming removed 0 bases at V and 5 bases at J, with 11 bases between. The CDR3 runs 14 residues. The CDR3 sequence is CASSLEGGRTEAFF. CDR3 in DNA: TGCGCCAGCAGCTTGGAGGGGGGCAGGACTGAAGCTTTCTTT.

For the CDR3, the DNA is TGTGCCATCGGCGACCGTCTAGCGGGAGTAAACAATGAGCAGTTCTTC. Protein product: CAIGDRLAGVNNEQFF. The rearrangement uses TRBV10-3 and TRBJ2-1; 10 bases are shared with TRBD2. This CDR3 has 16 amino acids. Germline CDR1 ENHRY, CDR2 SYGVKD. J gave up 5 bases and V 8 bases, and 12 bases lay outside the gene matches.

CDR3 bases: TGTGCCAGTAGTATAGATGGACTTACCTACGAGCAGTACTTC. Translation: CASSIDGLTYEQYF. The chain joins TRBV19 to TRBJ2-7; D may be TRBD2 (5 bases). The CDR3 consists of 14 residues. Trimming stripped 0 bases from V and 2 bases from J, with 8 bases between. Looked up from germline, CDR1 is LNHDA and CDR2 is SQIVND (reference sequence).

The genes are TRBV5-3 and TRBJ1-6; 8 bases are shared with TRBD1. TRBV5-3 falls under the ORF class, with uncertain function. This CDR3 region has 15 residues. J lost 6 bases, V lost 4 bases, and 6 bases had no gene match. CDR3 DNA: TGTGCCAGAAGCAGTGACAGGGGAGGTAATTCACCCCTCCACTTT. This encodes CARSSDRGGNSPLHF.

The CDR3 DNA sequence: TGTGCCAGCAGTGAAGGTTTCGTAGGATTGCAAGAGACCCAGTACTTC. Amino acids: CASSEGFVGLQETQYF. The chain has TRBV6-1 and TRBJ2-5; D gene ambiguous. The CDR3 length is 16 residues. CDR1 is MNHNS and CDR2 is SASEGT in the germline V gene. V lost 1 base, J lost 2 bases, and 14 bases lay in between.

This clone came up a few times. Other DNA sequences in this specimen translate into the identical CDR3. This sequence joins TRBV7-3 and TRBJ2-7, with D hard to call. The germline gives CDR1 SGHTA, CDR2 FQGTGA. Trimming took off 5 bases at V and 2 bases at J, with 7 bases between the two ends. This CDR3 is built from 12 residues. CDR3 nucleotides: TGTGCCAGCAGCCTCACGACCTACGAGCAGTACTTC. Its protein is CASSLTTYEQYF.

This clone was detected only once. The V call is TRBV18, the J call TRBJ2-7; 10 bases align to TRBD1. CDR3 length: 14 residues. The J segment lost 7 bases and the V segment lost 2 bases, leaving 5 bases of the junction unmatched. Germline CDR1 is KGHSH and CDR2 is LQKENI. CDR3 loop: CASSPSGQGIEQYF. Written as DNA, the CDR3 is TGTGCCAGCTCACCATCGGGACAGGGGATAGAGCAGTACTTC. Complete variable domain (other parts from reference TRBV18 and TRBJ2-7): NAGVMQNPRHLVRRRGQEARLRCSPMKGHSHVYWYRQLPEEGLKFMVYLQKENIIDESGMPKERFSAEFPKEGPSILRIQQVVRGDSAAYFCASSPSGQGIEQYFGPGTRLTVT.

This clone appeared a single time. The chain combines TRBV28 with TRBJ1-3; weak D call: TRBD1 (5 bases). The germline V gene has CDR1 MDHEN and CDR2 SYDVKM. The CDR3 has 15 residues. The germline V and J ends were trimmed by 3 bases and 4 bases, with 13 bases remaining between them. The CDR3 coding sequence is TGTGCCAGCAGTTTCTCTCAGCCAGGGGGAAACACCATATATTTT. Its translation: CASSFSQPGGNTIYF.

The rearrangement uses TRBV7-9 and TRBJ1-3, with 8 bases aligning to TRBD1. The CDR3 has 16 residues. The germline CDR1 and CDR2 sequences are SEHNR and FQNEAQ (reference sequence). J gave up 2 bases and V 5 bases, and 8 bases lay outside the gene matches. CDR3 sequence: CASSPGQVSPGNTIYF. As DNA, the CDR3 is TGTGCCAGCAGCCCGGGACAGGTCTCCCCTGGAAACACCATATATTTT.

This clone came up a few times. In the same sample, other DNA sequences code for this CDR3. The chain is built from TRBV6-6 and TRBJ1-1; no clear D. The germline V gene has CDR1 MNHNY and CDR2 SVGAGI (reference sequence). CDR3 length equals 11 residues. Trimming left V 2 bases short and J 4 bases short, with 2 bases between. The CDR3 DNA follows: TGTGCCAGCAGTTACGGCACTGAAGCTTTCTTT. This sequence encodes CASSYGTEAFF.

This chain uses TRBV9 with TRBJ2-5; either TRBD1 or TRBD2 may fit D (7 bases each). Per germline, CDR1 SGDLS and CDR2 YYNGEE. The CDR3 is 19 residues long. Trimming took off 3 bases at V and 3 bases at J, with 27 bases between the two ends. The CDR3 DNA is TGTGCCAGCAGCGCCCCCGCGGGGGAGGGGGCTGTGAGAAAAGAGACCCAGTACTTC. Translation gives CASSAPAGEGAVRKETQYF.

The chain couples TRBV30 to TRBJ1-6, with 10 bases matching TRBD1. V lost 4 bases to trimming and J lost 8 bases; unmatched junction nucleotides: 2. The germline CDR1 and CDR2 sequences are GTSNPN and SVGIG (reference sequence). The CDR3 contains 13 residues. The CDR3 loop is CAWKGTGDSPLHF. The CDR3 nucleotides read TGTGCCTGGAAGGGGACAGGGGATTCACCCCTCCACTTT.

A remark on this clone: Other DNA sequences from this sample encode an identical CDR3 as well. This chain uses TRBV9 with TRBJ2-7; D call uncertain. The germline CDR1 and CDR2 sequences are SGDLS and YYNGEE. The CDR3 has 14 amino acids. With 1 base removed from V and 3 bases from J, the gap between germline ends came to 11 bases. This chain's CDR3 is CASSVSPVSYEQYF. The DNA for the CDR3 is TGTGCCAGCAGCGTATCGCCAGTGAGCTACGAGCAGTACTTC.

The DNA for the CDR3 is TGTGCCAGCAGCCATGACAGGGTTGGTCAGCCCCAGCATTTT. Protein sequence: CASSHDRVGQPQHF. This chain joins TRBV7-9 and TRBJ1-5; TRBD1 matches at 7 bases. Germline V CDR1 and CDR2: SEHNR, FQNEAQ (reference sequence). V was pared by 5 bases and J by 6 bases, with 7 bases of the junction left unmatched. The CDR3 contains 14 residues.

V is TRBV6-6 and J is TRBJ2-7; D call uncertain. This CDR3 is 14 amino acids long. Trimming left V 6 bases short and J 3 bases short, with 15 bases between. Per the germline V gene, CDR1 is MNHNY and CDR2 is SVGAGI (reference sequence). Here the CDR3 DNA reads TGTGCCAGCAGGCAAGCCTTATCGAGCTACGAGCAGTACTTC. As protein: CASRQALSSYEQYF.

V gene TRBV2 combines with J gene TRBJ1-2; 9 nucleotides match TRBD1. CDR3 length: 15 residues. In germline, CDR1 is SNHLY, CDR2 FYNNEI. V lost 8 bases to trimming and J lost 4 bases; unmatched junction nucleotides: 11. CDR3 bases: TGTGCCAGCGGACGTCTACAGGGGGCGAGCTATGGCTACACCTTC. Its translation is CASGRLQGASYGYTF.

The genes are TRBV13 and TRBJ2-3; 11 bases are shared with TRBD2. Germline V lookup: CDR1 PRHDT, CDR2 FYEKMQ (reference sequence). The CDR3 consists of 16 residues. Trimming at V came to 5 bases and at J to 5 bases, leaving 9 bases not matched to a gene. The CDR3 here is CASSMILAGVEDTQYF. As DNA, the CDR3 is TGTGCCAGCAGCATGATACTAGCGGGGGTAGAAGATACGCAGTATTTT. The whole variable domain, remainder taken from reference TRBV13 and TRBJ2-3, is AAGVIQSPRHLIKEKRETATLKCYPIPRHDTVYWYQQGPGQDPQFLISFYEKMQSDKGSIPDRFSAQQFSDYHSELNMSSLELGDSALYFCASSMILAGVEDTQYFGPGTRLTVL.